The 32 T cell receptor beta chains listed next were all sequenced from one sample in a study of blood T cell repertoires in COVID-19. Assay: immunoSEQ multiplex PCR; the TCRdb copy retains only in-frame clones and omits some. The table shows around 80,000 clones, with about 80% occurring only once. The specimen sequenced was peripheral blood. These receptors were taken from a man between 50 and 59 years old with active or convalescent COVID-19.

V and J are TRBV5-6 and TRBJ2-3, with 7 bases lining up with TRBD1. From germline, CDR1 is SGHDT and CDR2 YYEEEE. The CDR3 totals 16 residues. After removal of 3 bases from V and 1 base from J, the junction contained 8 bases not matched to a gene. In nucleotides, the CDR3 is TGTGCCAGCAGCTCGGGTAGAGGACAGGGCACAGATACGCAGTATTTT. It is translated as CASSSGRGQGTDTQYF. Based on the CDR3 plus reference TRBV5-6 and TRBJ2-3, the full variable domain is DAGVTQSPTHLIKTRGQQVTLRCSPKSGHDTVSWYQQALGQGPQFIFQYYEEEERQRGNFPDRFSGHQFPNYSSELNVNALLLGDSALYLCASSSGRGQGTDTQYFGPGTRLTVL.

The V and J genes are TRBV12-3 or TRBV12-4 and TRBJ1-2; D gene ambiguous. Trimming removed 5 bases from V and 8 bases from J, with 15 bases in between. The CDR3 covers 13 residues. CDR3: CASSPSARLGYTF. The CDR3 nucleotides read TGTGCCAGCAGTCCCAGTGCTCGCTTGGGCTACACCTTC.

This chain joins TRBV2 and TRBJ2-5; 9 bases fit TRBD2. The CDR3 spans 14 residues. V trimming: 7 bases; J trimming: 5 bases; junction bases outside the gene matches: 8. Per germline, CDR1 SNHLY and CDR2 FYNNEI. The CDR3 is CASKGSGGLETQYF. The DNA for the CDR3 is TGTGCCAGCAAGGGAAGCGGGGGGTTGGAGACCCAGTACTTC.

V gene TRBV9 combines with J gene TRBJ2-7; tentatively, D is TRBD1 (6 bases). The V gene's germline CDR1 is SGDLS and CDR2 YYNGEE. This CDR3 comprises 16 residues. Between the trimmed V and J ends, which lost 1 base and 5 bases, there was a span of 19 bases. CDR3 DNA: TGTGCCAGCAGCGTATCGGAGAACAGGGAGACGAACGAGCAGTACTTC. Translated: CASSVSENRETNEQYF.

The chain carries TRBV15 and TRBJ1-2; 8 nucleotides align to TRBD1. CDR1 LNHNV and CDR2 YYDKDF come from the germline V gene (reference sequence). CDR3 size: 15 residues. J lost 6 bases, V lost 0 bases, and 6 bases had no gene match. As DNA, the CDR3 is TGTGCCACCAGCAGAGATACGAGCAGGGGGCATGGCTACACCTTC. This sequence encodes CATSRDTSRGHGYTF.

The chain uses TRBV5-1 and TRBJ2-3; possible D gene TRBD1, 7 bases. The CDR3 covers 16 residues. The germline gives CDR1 SGHRS, CDR2 YFSETQ. Trimming removed 0 bases at V and 4 bases at J, with 15 bases between. The CDR3 reads CASSLAVRGAADTQYF. The DNA for the CDR3 is TGCGCCAGCAGCTTGGCCGTCAGGGGGGCCGCAGATACGCAGTATTTT.

The V call is TRBV30, the J call TRBJ1-1; D possibly corresponds to TRBD1 (6 bases). V dropped 4 bases and J dropped 3 bases, with 24 bases sitting between them. Germline CDR1 GTSNPN, CDR2 SVGIG (reference sequence). There are 17 residues in the CDR3. CDR3 loop: CAWTRRRGRGAYTEAFF. The CDR3 DNA reads TGTGCCTGGACCCGAAGGCGGGGGCGGGGGGCGTACACTGAAGCTTTCTTT.

The chain recombines TRBV7-3 with TRBJ2-7; 8 positions agree with TRBD2. The CDR3 loop spans 17 amino acids. J lost 6 bases, V lost 3 bases, and 16 bases had no gene match. Germline loops: CDR1 SGHTA, CDR2 FQGTGA. CDR3 coding DNA: TGTGCCAGCAGCTTGACTAACCGGGAGGGGACTCACCCCGAGCAGTACTTC. Residues: CASSLTNREGTHPEQYF.

The chain recombines TRBV30 with TRBJ2-1, with 11 nucleotides matching TRBD2. The germline CDR1 and CDR2 sequences are GTSNPN and SVGIG (reference sequence). Losses at the gene ends were 1 base for V and 3 bases for J; bases not matched to a gene: 11. This CDR3 has 18 amino acids. The CDR3 DNA reads as TGTGCCTGGAGTGCCCCCCGACTAGCGGGAAGCCTCTACAATGAGCAGTTCTTC. It encodes CAWSAPRLAGSLYNEQFF. The variable domain in full, with the rest retrieved from reference TRBV30 and TRBJ2-1, is SQTIHQWPATLVQPVGSPLSLECTVEGTSNPNLYWYRQAAGRGLQLLFYSVGIGQISSEVPQNLSASRPQDRQFILSSKKLLLSDSGFYLCAWSAPRLAGSLYNEQFFGPGTRLTVL.

V gene TRBV27 combines with J gene TRBJ2-3, with TRBD2 identical over 9 bases. CDR3 length: 17 residues. CDR1 is MNHEY and CDR2 is SMNVEV in the germline V gene (reference sequence). V lost 4 bases to trimming and J lost 2 bases; unmatched junction nucleotides: 10. In nucleotides, the CDR3 is TGTGCCAGCAGTTATGCGGCGAGACTAGCGGACACAGATACGCAGTATTTT. Its translation is CASSYAARLADTDTQYF.

This chain joins TRBV6-1 and TRBJ2-3; 8 bases are a match to TRBD2. This CDR3 has 13 residues. Germline CDR1 is MNHNS and CDR2 is SASEGT. With V trimmed by 2 bases and J by 9 bases, 4 bases remained unmatched. The CDR3: CASSERREDTQYF. The CDR3 DNA is TGTGCCAGCAGTGAACGGCGGGAGGACACGCAGTATTTT.

V usage is TRBV7-9 and J usage is TRBJ1-6, with a tentative D call TRBD1 (5 bases). V lost 4 bases and J lost 10, with 11 bases in between. Germline lookup yields CDR1 SEHNR and CDR2 FQNEAQ (reference sequence). The CDR3 is 13 amino acids. The CDR3: CASSWGLESPLHF. DNA for the CDR3: TGTGCCAGCAGCTGGGGACTGGAATCACCCCTCCACTTT.

This clone has a handful of counts. J is TRBJ1-2 and V is TRBV19, with D possibly being TRBD1 (6 bases). V was shortened by 0 bases and J by 4 bases, with 15 bases between the two germline ends. CDR1 and CDR2 from the germline V gene are LNHDA and SQIVND (reference sequence). The CDR3 covers 16 residues. The CDR3 nucleotides are TGTGCCAGTAGTATAGATCAGTCGACAGGACGCTATGGCTACACCTTC. Translating gives CASSIDQSTGRYGYTF. The full variable domain, in which reference TRBV19 and TRBJ1-2 provide the parts outside the CDR3, is DGGITQSPKYLFRKEGQNVTLSCEQNLNHDAMYWYRQDPGQGLRLIYYSQIVNDFQKGDIAEGYSVSREKKESFPLTVTSAQKNPTAFYLCASSIDQSTGRYGYTFGSGTRLTVV.

This chain links TRBV5-1 with TRBJ2-7; 9 nucleotides line up with TRBD1. With V trimmed by 8 bases and J by 6 bases, 15 bases remained unmatched. CDR1 SGHRS and CDR2 YFSETQ come from the germline V gene. The CDR3 runs to 15 residues. For the CDR3, the DNA is TGCGCCAGTGGAGGTCGGGACAGGGCCCCGGTCGAGCAGTACTTC. Its protein product is CASGGRDRAPVEQYF.

The chain couples TRBV7-9 to TRBJ1-2, with TRBD1 matching over 8 bases. CDR1 SEHNR and CDR2 FQNEAQ come from the germline V gene (reference sequence). The CDR3 is 14 residues long. V was pared by 3 bases and J by 4 bases, with 4 bases of the junction left unmatched. The DNA of the CDR3 is TGTGCCAGCAGCTTCGGACAGGGCGCCTATGGCTACACCTTC. Translated, it gives CASSFGQGAYGYTF.

The chain has TRBV5-1 and TRBJ2-3, with D unresolved. CDR1 is SGHRS, CDR2 YFSETQ, per germline. This CDR3 has 14 residues. Trimming took 0 bases from V and 3 from J, leaving 8 bases between them. CDR3 region: CASSLAVETDTQYF. As DNA, the CDR3 is TGCGCCAGCAGCTTGGCCGTGGAGACAGATACGCAGTATTTT.

The chain is built from TRBV24-1 and TRBJ2-3; 9 bases line up with TRBD2. V lost 4 bases and J lost 2; bases outside the gene matches: 6. CDR1 is KGHDR and CDR2 is SFDVKD in the germline V gene. The CDR3 spans 16 residues. This chain's CDR3 is CATSEASGGTTDTQYF. The CDR3 nucleotides read TGTGCCACCAGTGAGGCAAGCGGGGGGACCACAGATACGCAGTATTTT.

V gene TRBV25-1 combines with J gene TRBJ1-2; D is unresolved. Germline V gene lookup returns CDR1 MGHDK and CDR2 SYGVNS. The CDR3 runs 12 residues. The germline V and J ends were trimmed by 4 bases and 2 bases, with 5 bases remaining between them. Written as DNA, the CDR3 is TGTGCCAGCAGTGCCGGGAACTATGGCTACACCTTC. Amino acids: CASSAGNYGYTF.

The chain joins TRBV11-2 to TRBJ2-1, with D perhaps TRBD2 (6 bases). The germline CDR1 and CDR2 sequences are SGHAT and FQNNGV. The CDR3 has 13 residues. The V end was cut by 1 base, the J end by 9 bases, with 10 bases between. The CDR3 DNA is TGTGCCAGCAGCTTAGGGGACTCCCGTGAGCAGTTCTTC. Encoded protein: CASSLGDSREQFF.

This clone was seen a handful of times. This chain links TRBV9 with TRBJ2-2; 10 nucleotides align to TRBD1. The CDR3 loop spans 14 amino acids. Per the germline V gene, CDR1 is SGDLS and CDR2 is YYNGEE. The V segment lost 5 bases and the J segment 6 bases; nucleotides outside the gene matches: 4. CDR3 region: CASRGTGESGELFF. As DNA, the CDR3 is TGTGCCAGCAGGGGGACAGGGGAATCCGGGGAGCTGTTTTTT. Based on the CDR3 plus reference TRBV9 and TRBJ2-2, the full variable domain is DSGVTQTPKHLITATGQRVTLRCSPRSGDLSVYWYQQSLDQGLQFLIQYYNGEERAKGNILERFSAQQFPDLHSELNLSSLELGDSALYFCASRGTGESGELFFGEGSRLTVL.

The chain employs TRBV2 and TRBJ2-3; the D is unclear. The CDR3 consists of 12 residues. Germline loops: CDR1 SNHLY, CDR2 FYNNEI. The V end was cut by 6 bases, the J end by 6 bases, with 10 bases between. CDR3 sequence: CASRRLSDTQYF. Here the CDR3 DNA reads TGTGCCAGCAGGCGACTTTCGGATACGCAGTATTTT.

This clone was observed a handful of times. The chain links TRBV27 to TRBJ1-1; TRBD1 matches at 7 bases. Germline V CDR1 and CDR2: MNHEY, SMNVEV (reference sequence). The junction had 6 bases not matched to a gene; V was cut back by 4 bases and J by 4 bases. This CDR3 contains 14 residues. The CDR3 is CASSSYRGGTEAFF. CDR3 bases: TGTGCCAGCAGTTCATACAGGGGAGGCACTGAAGCTTTCTTT.

The V gene is TRBV10-3, the J gene TRBJ2-5; the D gene is possibly TRBD2 (5 bases). Trimming stripped 8 bases from V and 2 bases from J, with 15 bases between. The length of the CDR3 is 14 residues. CDR1 and CDR2 (germline): ENHRY, SYGVKD. The chain's CDR3 is CAIASSGKQETQYF. CDR3 sequence (DNA): TGTGCCATCGCCTCTTCCGGGAAGCAAGAGACCCAGTACTTC.

This chain uses TRBV30 with TRBJ1-1; possibly TRBD1 for D (6 bases). V shed 2 bases and J shed 1 base, with 14 bases lying between them. The CDR3 sequence is 15 residues long. CDR1 and CDR2 from the germline V gene are GTSNPN and SVGIG (reference sequence). The CDR3 bases are TGTGCCTGGAGTCCCCCGGGACACCCGAACACTGAAGCTTTCTTT. Its protein product is CAWSPPGHPNTEAFF.

J is TRBJ2-1 and V is TRBV5-4; 8 nucleotides line up with TRBD1. This CDR3 has 14 residues. Germline values: CDR1 SGHNT, CDR2 YYREEE (reference sequence). V was pared by 3 bases and J by 8 bases, with 7 bases of the junction left unmatched. CDR3 coding DNA: TGTGCCAGCAGCTCGAAAACAGGGGGACATGAGCAGTTCTTC. Translating gives CASSSKTGGHEQFF.

The V gene is TRBV3-1 (or the pseudogene TRBV3-2), the J gene TRBJ2-1; the D gene is possibly TRBD2 (5 bases). CDR1 is LGHDT and CDR2 is YNNKEL in the germline V gene (reference sequence). Trimming took 1 base from V and 7 from J, leaving 5 bases between them. The CDR3 is 12 amino acids. CDR3 DNA sequence: TGTGCCAGCAGCCAAGCGGGAAATGAGCAGTTCTTC. It yields the protein CASSQAGNEQFF.

The genes are TRBV29-1 and TRBJ1-1; D unresolved. Trimming cost V 2 bases and J 4 bases, with 11 bases left between them. There are 13 residues in the CDR3. The V gene's germline CDR1 is SQVTM and CDR2 ANQGSEA. CDR3 protein: CSVERRPSTEAFF. Here the CDR3 DNA reads TGCAGCGTTGAAAGGCGGCCGAGCACTGAAGCTTTCTTT. The complete variable domain, with remaining parts taken from reference TRBV29-1 and TRBJ1-1, reads SAVISQKPSRDICQRGTSLTIQCQVDSQVTMMFWYRQQPGQSLTLIATANQGSEATYESGFVIDKFPISRPNLTFSTLTVSNMSPEDSSIYLCSVERRPSTEAFFGQGTRLTVV.

V gene TRBV7-2 combines with J gene TRBJ2-5; 7 bases line up with TRBD2. Germline values: CDR1 SGHTA, CDR2 FQGNSA. The V gene end was trimmed by 1 base and the J gene end by 5 bases; junction bases not matched to a gene: 10. CDR3 size: 16 residues. The DNA for the CDR3 is TGTGCCAGCAGCTTAGGACTAGGCGGGGGAGGGGAGACCCAGTACTTC. As protein: CASSLGLGGGGETQYF.

CDR3 sequence: CASSTSGGAGDTQYF. The CDR3 region has the DNA TGTGCCAGCAGTACTAGCGGGGGGGCAGGAGATACGCAGTATTTT. The chain joins TRBV27 to TRBJ2-3; 13 bases are shared with TRBD2. J gave up 5 bases and V 5 bases, and 4 bases lay outside the gene matches. CDR3 length equals 15 residues. Germline V gene sequence: CDR1 MNHEY, CDR2 SMNVEV (reference sequence).

J is TRBJ2-3 and V is TRBV2; TRBD2 is a possible D gene (7 bases). Germline values: CDR1 SNHLY, CDR2 FYNNEI. Trimming took off 8 bases at V and 5 bases at J, with 17 bases between the two ends. CDR3 length: 14 residues. CDR3 coding DNA: TGTGCCAGCGGGGGGGCCATTCAAGGAGATACGCAGTATTTT. Translation gives CASGGAIQGDTQYF. Based on the CDR3 plus reference TRBV2 and TRBJ2-3, the full variable domain is EPEVTQTPSHQVTQMGQEVILRCVPISNHLYFYWYRQILGQKVEFLVSFYNNEISEKSEIFDDQFSVERPDGSNFTLKIRSTKLEDSAMYFCASGGAIQGDTQYFGPGTRLTVL.

V usage is TRBV6-1 and J usage is TRBJ2-3; TRBD2 agrees at 7 bases. The CDR3 is made up of 16 amino acids. Trimming removed 3 bases from V and 0 bases from J; junction bases left unmatched: 6. Germline CDR1 reads MNHNS; CDR2 reads SASEGT. CDR3 region: CASSDIQRGSTDTQYF. In nucleotides, the CDR3 is TGTGCCAGCAGTGACATCCAGCGGGGTAGCACAGATACGCAGTATTTT.

The rearrangement uses TRBV19 and TRBJ2-1; TRBD2 matches 7 bases. Losses at the gene ends were 2 bases for V and 6 bases for J; bases not matched to a gene: 7. Germline V lookup: CDR1 LNHDA, CDR2 SQIVND (reference sequence). CDR3 length: 15 amino acids. CDR3 nucleotides: TGTGCCAGTAGTATATGGGGGGGGTCCGCCAATGAGCAGTTCTTC. It translates to CASSIWGGSANEQFF.